The T cell receptor beta chain described here comes from a study of cytomegalovirus exposure and HLA in healthy donors. Across the whole study: T cells numbering about 179 million yielded around 120 million unique TCR beta sequences in an earlier analysis. Findings and limits, study-wide: Approximately 160 TCR beta chains were listed as cytomegalovirus-associated.

This clone was seen only a few times. The target antigen is unknown. CDR1 is MNHEY and CDR2 is SMNVEV in the germline V gene (reference sequence). The CDR3 consists of 11 residues. Trimming took off 3 bases at V and 7 bases at J, with 6 bases between the two ends. Vbeta (60) and Jbeta (13) primers were used in the PCR. Generated by immunoSEQ multiplex PCR, the TCRdb table keeps only in-frame clones and is missing some. The sample has about 130,000 clones; around 71% are singletons. The TCR originated in a woman aged 55-75 years in good health and CMV-seropositive. The sample taken for sequencing was PBMCs. The V gene is TRBV27, the J gene TRBJ1-1; D not resolved. CDR3 DNA sequence: TGTGCCAGCAGTTTTAGCGGTGAAGCTTTCTTT. Amino acid sequence: CASSFSGEAFF.